Presented here are 29 T cell receptor beta chains from one specimen sequenced in a study of blood T cell repertoires in COVID-19. Profiled with immunoSEQ multiplex PCR; TCRdb holds only in-frame clones, not every one. The sample has approximately 50,000 clones; roughly 80% are singletons. Sequenced input: PBMCs or T cells enriched from blood (not recorded which). Every receptor here comes from a woman aged 45 to 65 with acute COVID-19.

The chain uses TRBV9 and TRBJ2-7; D is perhaps TRBD1 (7 bases). Per germline, CDR1 SGDLS and CDR2 YYNGEE. Trimming took 0 bases from V and 3 from J, leaving 13 bases between them. This CDR3 is 15 amino acids long. Written as DNA, the CDR3 is TGTGCCAGCAGCGTAGGGGGGGACAGCCACTACGAGCAGTACTTC. Its protein product is CASSVGGDSHYEQYF.

The chain links TRBV7-9 to TRBJ1-2; TRBD1 is a possible D gene (6 bases). Trimming took off 1 base at V and 7 bases at J, with 10 bases between the two ends. The CDR3 covers 13 residues. Germline values: CDR1 SEHNR, CDR2 FQNEAQ (reference sequence). CDR3 nucleotides: TGTGCCAGCAGCTTAGAGGGCAGGGGTGGCTACACCTTC. Protein: CASSLEGRGGYTF.

The CDR3 spells CASSLTGINSPLHF. The CDR3 DNA is TGTGCCAGCAGCTTGACAGGGATTAATTCACCCCTCCACTTT. The V and J genes are TRBV13 and TRBJ1-6, with TRBD1 identical over 7 bases. The germline gives CDR1 PRHDT, CDR2 FYEKMQ (reference sequence). The junction had 2 bases not matched to a gene; V was cut back by 3 bases and J by 6 bases. The length of the CDR3 is 14 residues.

J is TRBJ1-2 and V is TRBV6-5, with D uncertain. V lost 0 bases, J lost 0 bases, and 11 bases lay in between. This CDR3 has 16 amino acids. Germline V gene lookup returns CDR1 MNHEY and CDR2 SVGAGI. The CDR3 nucleotides read TGTGCCAGCAGTTACTCGGTGGAGGCCGCTAACTATGGCTACACCTTC. Residues: CASSYSVEAANYGYTF.

The chain couples TRBV6-5 to TRBJ1-3; D unclear. CDR1 MNHEY and CDR2 SVGAGI come from the germline V gene. Trimming removed 0 bases at V and 1 base at J, with 7 bases between. The CDR3 is 15 amino acids. The CDR3 bases are TGTGCCAGCAGTTACTCGTCGGGGTCTGGAAACACCATATATTTT. Amino acid sequence: CASSYSSGSGNTIYF.

The CDR3 protein is CASRRPGQGYGYTF. Written as DNA, the CDR3 is TGTGCCAGCAGGCGGCCGGGACAGGGCTATGGCTACACCTTC. The chain carries TRBV6-5 and TRBJ1-2; 9 bases match TRBD1. Losses at the gene ends were 6 bases for V and 4 bases for J; bases not matched to a gene: 6. Per germline, CDR1 MNHEY and CDR2 SVGAGI. CDR3 length: 14 amino acids.

This chain links TRBV10-3 with TRBJ2-5; TRBD2 matches at 10 bases. The V segment lost 2 bases and the J segment 1 base; nucleotides outside the gene matches: 4. The germline gives CDR1 ENHRY, CDR2 SYGVKD. CDR3 length: 16 amino acids. CDR3 sequence reads: CAISENLAGVQETQYF. The CDR3 coding sequence is TGTGCCATCAGTGAGAACCTAGCGGGGGTCCAAGAGACCCAGTACTTC.

CDR3 in amino acids: CASSVAPTGEAFF. The CDR3 DNA reads as TGTGCCAGCAGCGTAGCACCAACGGGAGAAGCTTTCTTT. The rearrangement links TRBV9 to TRBJ1-1; the D is unclear. Germline CDR1 SGDLS, CDR2 YYNGEE. The CDR3 is 13 amino acids. V was shortened by 0 bases and J by 8 bases, with 11 bases between the two germline ends. Using reference TRBV9 and TRBJ1-1 for the parts outside the CDR3, the full variable domain is DSGVTQTPKHLITATGQRVTLRCSPRSGDLSVYWYQQSLDQGLQFLIQYYNGEERAKGNILERFSAQQFPDLHSELNLSSLELGDSALYFCASSVAPTGEAFFGQGTRLTVV.

This clone has a single count. The rearrangement links TRBV5-1 to TRBJ2-7; TRBD1 matches 7 bases. J lost 4 bases, V lost 4 bases, and 8 bases had no gene match. In germline, CDR1 is SGHRS, CDR2 YFSETQ. The CDR3 has 14 amino acids. The CDR3 loop is CASSNRQGRYEQYF. CDR3 bases: TGCGCCAGCAGCAACCGACAGGGCAGGTACGAGCAGTACTTC.

V usage is TRBV7-9 and J usage is TRBJ2-1; 10 bases agree with TRBD1. The CDR3 sequence is 17 residues long. The trim removed 0 bases at V and 3 bases at J, leaving 5 bases unmatched. Germline V gene lookup returns CDR1 SEHNR and CDR2 FQNEAQ (reference sequence). The CDR3 sequence: CASSLAGDRGFYNEQFF. The CDR3 DNA follows: TGTGCCAGCAGCTTAGCCGGGGACAGGGGATTCTACAATGAGCAGTTCTTC.

The chain links TRBV28 to TRBJ1-5; perhaps TRBD1 as D (5 bases). The germline V gene has CDR1 MDHEN and CDR2 SYDVKM. The CDR3 runs to 12 residues. V was shortened by 8 bases and J by 0 bases, with 5 bases between the two germline ends. The CDR3 is CASGASNQPQHF. The CDR3 nucleotides read TGTGCCAGCGGGGCTAGCAATCAGCCCCAGCATTTT.

This clone has a handful of counts. This chain joins TRBV21-1 and TRBJ1-1; TRBD1, the table's D call, lacks a check against the DNA. TRBV21-1 is a listed pseudogene. The CDR3 totals 15 residues. This chain's CDR3 is CASSNGIQANTEAFF. CDR3 DNA sequence: TGTGCCAGCAGCAACGGAATCCAGGCGAACACTGAAGCTTTCTTT.

This clone was observed a few times. Other DNA sequences in the sample encode the same CDR3. This chain connects TRBV9 to TRBJ1-6; possible D gene TRBD1, 6 bases. CDR3 length: 14 residues. V gave up 3 bases and J gave up 7 bases, with 11 bases separating them. CDR1 SGDLS and CDR2 YYNGEE come from the germline V gene. CDR3 protein: CASSAQGGNSPLHF. CDR3 bases: TGTGCCAGCAGCGCACAGGGTGGGAATTCACCCCTCCACTTT.

This chain joins TRBV6-2 or TRBV6-3 and TRBJ1-1, with D possibly matching TRBD1 (5 bases). CDR1 MNHEY and CDR2 SVGEGT come from the germline V gene. V was cut by 2 bases and J by 1 base, with 14 bases left in between. CDR3 length: 16 amino acids. The CDR3 loop is CASSYRRGLKNTEAFF. Here the CDR3 DNA reads TGTGCCAGCAGTTACCGGCGGGGCTTAAAGAACACTGAAGCTTTCTTT.

The V and J genes are TRBV29-1 and TRBJ2-3; TRBD2 aligns across 9 bases. Germline CDR1 SQVTM, CDR2 ANQGSEA. CDR3 length: 16 residues. The V gene end was trimmed by 2 bases and the J gene end by 6 bases; junction bases not matched to a gene: 12. CDR3 nucleotide sequence: TGCAGCGTTGAATCGGTGGGACTAGCCGACCCGGATACGCAGTATTTT. This gives the protein CSVESVGLADPDTQYF.

The chain uses TRBV5-4 and TRBJ2-7; 9 positions match TRBD1. Germline loops: CDR1 SGHNT, CDR2 YYREEE (reference sequence). The CDR3 loop spans 14 amino acids. Losses at the gene ends were 4 bases for V and 2 bases for J; bases not matched to a gene: 4. Here the CDR3 reads CASSRGQGAYEQYF. The CDR3 DNA follows: TGTGCCAGCAGCCGGGGACAGGGAGCCTACGAGCAGTACTTC.

V gene TRBV5-8 combines with J gene TRBJ1-2, with D perhaps TRBD1 (5 bases). The CDR3 totals 13 residues. V lost 6 bases and J 4 bases, leaving 13 bases between the germline ends. The germline V gene has CDR1 SGHTS and CDR2 YDEGEE. The CDR3 DNA reads TGTGCCAGCAACCCTGGCGGGGGCTATGGCTACACCTTC. Protein product: CASNPGGGYGYTF.

The chain uses TRBV10-1 and TRBJ2-3; tentative D call: TRBD2 (5 bases). The CDR3 contains 14 residues. Germline loops: CDR1 WNHNN, CDR2 SYGVQD (reference sequence). The ends were cut back, 4 bases at V and 5 bases at J, with 13 bases in the middle. CDR3 region: CASSGGPAQDTQYF. In DNA, the CDR3 is TGCGCCAGCAGTGGAGGGCCCGCCCAAGATACGCAGTATTTT.

As DNA, the CDR3 is TGTGCCAGCGAAAGGGGGGGCTCCTACAATGAGCAGTTCTTC. Residues: CASERGGSYNEQFF. The V and J genes are TRBV7-3 and TRBJ2-1, with D maybe TRBD2 (7 bases). There are 14 residues in the CDR3. V shed 8 bases and J shed 0 bases, with 11 bases lying between them. The V gene's germline CDR1 is SGHTA and CDR2 FQGTGA.

This clone has just a few counts. The chain recombines TRBV18 with TRBJ1-3; the D is unclear. In germline, CDR1 is KGHSH, CDR2 LQKENI. V was pared by 3 bases and J by 4 bases, with 16 bases between. This CDR3 has 16 residues. In DNA, the CDR3 is TGTGCCAGCTCACCGAGTACGATTCGTACGGGAAACACCATATATTTT. Protein: CASSPSTIRTGNTIYF. Full variable domain (missing parts from reference TRBV18 and TRBJ1-3): NAGVMQNPRHLVRRRGQEARLRCSPMKGHSHVYWYRQLPEEGLKFMVYLQKENIIDESGMPKERFSAEFPKEGPSILRIQQVVRGDSAAYFCASSPSTIRTGNTIYFGEGSWLTVV.

This chain uses TRBV4-2 with TRBJ2-3; 15 bases are shared with TRBD2. V dropped 0 bases and J dropped 5; count of bases not matched to a gene: 3. CDR1 is LGHNA and CDR2 is YNFKEQ in the germline V gene. The CDR3 runs to 17 residues. The CDR3 protein is CASSQDGLAGGGDTQYF. The CDR3 DNA is TGTGCCAGCAGCCAAGATGGACTAGCGGGGGGGGGAGATACGCAGTATTTT.

The V gene is TRBV6-5, the J gene TRBJ1-1; 8 bases line up with TRBD1. The CDR3 extends over 14 amino acids. V trimming: 7 bases; J trimming: 3 bases; junction bases outside the gene matches: 7. The germline V gene encodes CDR1 MNHEY and CDR2 SVGAGI. The CDR3 is CASTRQGMHTEAFF. For the CDR3, the DNA is TGTGCCAGCACAAGACAGGGGATGCACACTGAAGCTTTCTTT.

The chain combines TRBV9 with TRBJ2-1, with 7 bases fitting TRBD1. The ends lost 4 bases at V and 1 base at J; junction bases unmatched: 5. Germline-derived CDR1 and CDR2 are SGDLS and YYNGEE. The CDR3 runs 15 residues. The DNA of the CDR3 is TGTGCCAGCAGCTTCCAGGGGGAATCCTACAATGAGCAGTTCTTC. Its protein is CASSFQGESYNEQFF.

The chain has TRBV18 and TRBJ2-2, with 7 nucleotides matching TRBD2. V dropped 3 bases and J dropped 2; count of bases not matched to a gene: 6. The CDR3 runs 16 residues. Germline V lookup: CDR1 KGHSH, CDR2 LQKENI. CDR3 sequence: CASSPPRGENTGELFF. DNA of the CDR3: TGTGCCAGCTCACCCCCCCGGGGGGAAAACACCGGGGAGCTGTTTTTT.

On this clone itself: This same CDR3 is encoded by further DNA sequences in the sample. The V gene is TRBV28, the J gene TRBJ1-2; D call uncertain. CDR3 size: 14 residues. Looked up from germline, CDR1 is MDHEN and CDR2 is SYDVKM. The V gene lost 1 base and the J gene lost 2 bases, with 8 bases spanning the gap. This chain's CDR3 is CASSLLAGNYGYTF. For the CDR3, the DNA is TGTGCCAGCAGTTTATTGGCAGGCAACTATGGCTACACCTTC.

The V and J genes are TRBV18 and TRBJ1-1; possible D gene TRBD1, 5 bases. Germline CDR1 KGHSH, CDR2 LQKENI. This CDR3 spans 12 amino acids. Between the trimmed V and J ends, which lost 3 bases and 8 bases, there was a span of 10 bases. The CDR3 loop reads CASSPVSGEAFF. Here the CDR3 DNA reads TGTGCCAGCTCACCTGTCTCAGGGGAAGCTTTCTTT.

The CDR3 DNA follows: TGTGCCAGCAGCCTACTGCGGGGGGTTGAGCAGTTCTTC. This translates into CASSLLRGVEQFF. J is TRBJ2-1 and V is TRBV3-1 (or the pseudogene TRBV3-2), with TRBD2 identical over 8 bases. The ends lost 4 bases at V and 9 bases at J; junction bases unmatched: 5. The germline gives CDR1 LGHDT, CDR2 YNNKEL (reference sequence). CDR3 length equals 13 residues.

Here the CDR3 DNA reads TGTGCCAGTAGTGTTACCTCGGGAGTGGATACGCAGTATTTT. Translating it yields CASSVTSGVDTQYF. This chain joins TRBV19 and TRBJ2-3, with D possibly being TRBD2 (6 bases). Trimming took off 5 bases at V and 6 bases at J, with 15 bases between the two ends. Germline CDR1 LNHDA, CDR2 SQIVND (reference sequence). The CDR3 runs 14 residues. Full variable domain (missing parts from reference TRBV19 and TRBJ2-3): DGGITQSPKYLFRKEGQNVTLSCEQNLNHDAMYWYRQDPGQGLRLIYYSQIVNDFQKGDIAEGYSVSREKKESFPLTVTSAQKNPTAFYLCASSVTSGVDTQYFGPGTRLTVL.

The table lists this clone with a few counts. The chain recombines TRBV28 with TRBJ2-1, with 8 bases that match TRBD1. The V segment lost 7 bases and the J segment 3 bases; nucleotides outside the gene matches: 11. Germline V lookup: CDR1 MDHEN, CDR2 SYDVKM. The CDR3 loop spans 16 amino acids. The CDR3 coding sequence is TGTGCCAGCAAACACGCAGGGGGCTTGGACTACAATGAGCAGTTCTTC. Its translation: CASKHAGGLDYNEQFF. Together with reference TRBV28 and TRBJ2-1, the CDR3 gives the full variable domain: DVKVTQSSRYLVKRTGEKVFLECVQDMDHENMFWYRQDPGLGLRLIYFSYDVKMKEKGDIPEGYSVSREKKERFSLILESASTNQTSMYLCASKHAGGLDYNEQFFGPGTRLTVL.